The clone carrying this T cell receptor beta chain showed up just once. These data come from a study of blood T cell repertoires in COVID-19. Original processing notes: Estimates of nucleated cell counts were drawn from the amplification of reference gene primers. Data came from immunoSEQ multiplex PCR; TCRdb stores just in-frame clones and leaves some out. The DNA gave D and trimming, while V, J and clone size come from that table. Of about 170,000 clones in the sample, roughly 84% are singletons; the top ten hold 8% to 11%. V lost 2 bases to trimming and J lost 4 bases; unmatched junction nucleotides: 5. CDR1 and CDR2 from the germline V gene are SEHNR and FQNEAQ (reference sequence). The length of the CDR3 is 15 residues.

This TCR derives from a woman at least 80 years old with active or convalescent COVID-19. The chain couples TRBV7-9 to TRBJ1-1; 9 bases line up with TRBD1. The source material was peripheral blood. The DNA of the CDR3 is TGTGCCAGCAGCTTACAACAGGGGGCCTCCACTGAAGCTTTCTTT. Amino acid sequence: CASSLQQGASTEAFF.